The next 20 T cell receptor beta chains were all read from a single sample in a study of cytomegalovirus exposure and HLA in healthy donors. The PCR used 60 Vbeta and 13 Jbeta primers. Measured with immunoSEQ multiplex PCR; TCRdb has only the in-frame clones, and not every one. The table has 180,000 or so clones, 70% to 90% seen once. The specimen was PBMCs. These receptors were obtained from a man aged 18 to 30 in good health and CMV-seropositive.

This chain connects TRBV6-1 to TRBJ2-1; D perhaps matches TRBD2 (6 bases). The CDR3 totals 15 residues. V was pared by 6 bases and J by 0 bases, with 12 bases between. Germline CDR1 MNHNS, CDR2 SASEGT. CDR3 nucleotide sequence: TGTGCCAGCAGGGAATCGGGACTCTCCTACAATGAGCAGTTCTTC. Protein: CASRESGLSYNEQFF.

The chain joins TRBV7-2 to TRBJ2-7; no definite D call. The CDR3 extends over 15 amino acids. With 2 bases removed from V and 1 base from J, the gap between germline ends came to 12 bases. Germline lookup yields CDR1 SGHTA and CDR2 FQGNSA. The CDR3 DNA follows: TGTGCCAGCAGCTTATTTAACATCAAATCCTACGAGCAGTACTTC. Its translation: CASSLFNIKSYEQYF.

In its sample, this clone was seen once. This chain uses TRBV11-2 with TRBJ2-1; 13 nucleotides match TRBD2. The CDR3 runs 15 residues. The junction had 3 bases not matched to a gene; V was cut back by 6 bases and J by 4 bases. Germline V CDR1 and CDR2: SGHAT, FQNNGV. The CDR3 protein is CASRRLAGGYNEQFF. CDR3 nucleotides: TGTGCCAGCAGACGACTAGCGGGGGGTTACAATGAGCAGTTCTTC. Together with reference TRBV11-2 and TRBJ2-1, the CDR3 gives the full variable domain: EAGVAQSPRYKIIEKRQSVAFWCNPISGHATLYWYQQILGQGPKLLIQFQNNGVVDDSQLPKDRFSAERLKGVDSTLKIQPAKLEDSAVYLCASRRLAGGYNEQFFGPGTRLTVL.

The chain uses TRBV27 and TRBJ2-1; D might be TRBD1 (5 bases). Germline values: CDR1 MNHEY, CDR2 SMNVEV (reference sequence). V was cut by 6 bases and J by 6 bases, with 9 bases left in between. The CDR3 length is 12 residues. The CDR3 loop is CASRETGNEQFF. For the CDR3, the DNA is TGTGCCAGCAGGGAAACAGGCAATGAGCAGTTCTTC.

The rearrangement links TRBV4-1 to TRBJ2-1; D may be TRBD1 (7 bases). Germline values: CDR1 MGHRA, CDR2 YSYEKL. Trimming removed 1 base at V and 7 bases at J, with 20 bases between. This CDR3 comprises 17 residues. The CDR3 DNA reads TGCGCCAGCAGCCAAGTTCCGCTTGCAGGGGGAGGAAATGAGCAGTTCTTC. It is translated as CASSQVPLAGGGNEQFF.

The chain joins TRBV4-2 to TRBJ2-3, with 8 bases that match TRBD2. Germline V gene data show CDR1 as LGHNA and CDR2 as YNFKEQ. J gave up 0 bases and V 4 bases, and 12 bases lay outside the gene matches. The CDR3 runs 18 residues. The CDR3 loop is CASSRVRSGGTSTDTQYF. The CDR3 bases are TGTGCCAGCAGCCGGGTTCGAAGCGGGGGAACTAGCACAGATACGCAGTATTTT.

The chain carries TRBV4-1 and TRBJ2-1, with 11 bases fitting TRBD2. The CDR3 spans 17 residues. The J segment lost 0 bases and the V segment lost 2 bases, leaving 3 bases of the junction unmatched. The germline gives CDR1 MGHRA, CDR2 YSYEKL. CDR3 residues: CASSQLSGGGSYNEQFF. The DNA for the CDR3 is TGCGCCAGCAGCCAACTTAGCGGGGGGGGCTCCTACAATGAGCAGTTCTTC.

The V call is TRBV7-9, the J call TRBJ2-1, with 11 bases that match TRBD1. The CDR3 runs 16 residues. V shed 4 bases and J 9 bases; nucleotides not matched to a gene: 11. The germline V gene encodes CDR1 SEHNR and CDR2 FQNEAQ (reference sequence). The CDR3 is CASSWGGQGGIGEQFF. CDR3 nucleotides: TGTGCCAGCAGCTGGGGGGGACAGGGGGGTATCGGTGAGCAGTTCTTC.

The CDR3 sequence: CASCWELGSSPLHF. DNA of the CDR3: TGTGCCAGCTGCTGGGAGCTCGGAAGTTCACCCCTCCACTTT. The V gene is TRBV6-5, the J gene TRBJ1-6; D remains unclear. Germline V gene lookup returns CDR1 MNHEY and CDR2 SVGAGI. The CDR3 extends over 14 amino acids. V was pared by 8 bases and J by 9 bases, with 17 bases between.

This clone turned up a few times. The rearrangement links TRBV5-4 to TRBJ1-1, with D perhaps TRBD1 (5 bases). The CDR3 is 14 residues long. In germline, CDR1 is SGHNT, CDR2 YYREEE (reference sequence). Trimming removed 0 bases at V and 8 bases at J, with 14 bases between. The CDR3 nucleotides read TGTGCCAGCAGCTTGGCGCAGGGCTCTCCCGAAGCTTTCTTT. The encoded protein is CASSLAQGSPEAFF.

V gene TRBV6-5 combines with J gene TRBJ2-3; 8 nucleotides match TRBD1. The junction had 8 bases not matched to a gene; V was cut back by 2 bases and J by 4 bases. The V gene's germline CDR1 is MNHEY and CDR2 SVGAGI. The CDR3 runs 16 residues. The CDR3 nucleotides are TGTGCCAGCAGTTACGATACCAGGGGGCTTCCAGATACGCAGTATTTT. Amino acids: CASSYDTRGLPDTQYF.

The chain has TRBV5-1 and TRBJ1-4, with TRBD1 identical over 7 bases. Per the germline V gene, CDR1 is SGHRS and CDR2 is YFSETQ. CDR3 size: 14 residues. V lost 3 bases, J lost 8 bases, and 7 bases stayed unmatched. The CDR3 DNA is TGCGCCAGCAGCTGGGGACAGAGGGCAGAAAAACTGTTTTTT. This sequence encodes CASSWGQRAEKLFF.

CDR3 in amino acids: CASSLGAGVPPLGAFF. The CDR3 DNA sequence: TGTGCCAGCAGCTTGGGGGCGGGGGTCCCCCCCCTGGGAGCTTTCTTT. The chain couples TRBV5-6 to TRBJ1-1; TRBD1 might be the D (5 bases). The germline V gene has CDR1 SGHDT and CDR2 YYEEEE. V was clipped by 0 bases and J by 10 bases, with 22 bases between them. The CDR3 covers 16 residues.

This sequence joins TRBV6-6 and TRBJ1-5, with TRBD1 identical over 9 bases. Germline CDR1 MNHNY, CDR2 SVGAGI (reference sequence). J gave up 8 bases and V 8 bases, and 1 base lay outside the gene matches. CDR3 length equals 11 residues. For the CDR3, the DNA is TGTGCCAGCGGGACAGGGAAGCCCCAGCATTTT. It yields the protein CASGTGKPQHF.

This clone was counted only a few times. This chain joins TRBV2 and TRBJ1-4, with 7 bases aligning to TRBD1. This CDR3 comprises 13 residues. Trimming removed 8 bases from V and 8 bases from J; junction bases left unmatched: 8. Germline assignment: CDR1 SNHLY and CDR2 FYNNEI. CDR3 residues: CASLDRVGEKLFF. The CDR3 bases are TGTGCCAGCCTCGACAGGGTAGGCGAAAAACTGTTTTTT.

V usage is TRBV18 and J usage is TRBJ2-7; possibly TRBD1 for D (6 bases). Germline V gene sequence: CDR1 KGHSH, CDR2 LQKENI. V dropped 3 bases and J dropped 2 bases, with 8 bases sitting between them. The CDR3 extends over 13 amino acids. The CDR3 loop reads CASSPTGTYEQYF. The CDR3, as DNA: TGTGCCAGCTCACCGACAGGAACCTACGAGCAGTACTTC.

This clone turned up a few times. The V gene is TRBV27, the J gene TRBJ1-5, with D hard to call. Trimming stripped 1 base from V and 7 bases from J, with 8 bases between. This CDR3 has 13 amino acids. Germline lookup yields CDR1 MNHEY and CDR2 SMNVEV (reference sequence). The CDR3 protein is CASSLLPGQPQHF. The CDR3 nucleotides read TGTGCCAGCAGTTTATTACCAGGCCAGCCCCAGCATTTT.

This sequence joins TRBV18 and TRBJ2-7, with D tentatively TRBD1 (5 bases). With 1 base removed from V and 3 bases from J, the gap between germline ends came to 10 bases. Per germline, CDR1 KGHSH and CDR2 LQKENI. This CDR3 comprises 14 residues. The CDR3 protein is CASSPRQGHYEQYF. As DNA, the CDR3 is TGTGCCAGCTCACCACGGCAGGGCCACTACGAGCAGTACTTC.

CDR3 loop: CSVLGTSGYTDTQYF. The CDR3 DNA follows: TGCAGCGTATTAGGGACTAGCGGGTACACAGATACGCAGTATTTT. This chain joins TRBV29-1 and TRBJ2-3, with 12 bases matching TRBD2. In germline, CDR1 is SQVTM, CDR2 ANQGSEA. This CDR3 is built from 15 residues. The J segment lost 2 bases and the V segment lost 6 bases, leaving 6 bases of the junction unmatched.

J is TRBJ1-3 and V is TRBV6-5; no clear D gene. Germline V lookup: CDR1 MNHEY, CDR2 SVGAGI. V dropped 7 bases and J dropped 0 bases, with 13 bases sitting between them. This CDR3 region has 15 residues. The CDR3 region has the DNA TGTGCCAGCATAAAGCGACCGATCTCTGGAAACACCATATATTTT. Protein product: CASIKRPISGNTIYF.